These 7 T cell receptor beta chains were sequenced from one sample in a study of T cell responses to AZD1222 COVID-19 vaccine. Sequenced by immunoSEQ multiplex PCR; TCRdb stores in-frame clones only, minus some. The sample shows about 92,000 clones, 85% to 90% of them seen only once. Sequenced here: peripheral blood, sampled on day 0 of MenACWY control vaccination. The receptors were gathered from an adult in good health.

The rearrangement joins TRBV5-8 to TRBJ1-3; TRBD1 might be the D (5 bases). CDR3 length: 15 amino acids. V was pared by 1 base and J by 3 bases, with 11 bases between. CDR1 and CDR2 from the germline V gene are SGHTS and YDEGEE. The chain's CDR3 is CASSLKGEGGNTIYF. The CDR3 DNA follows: TGTGCCAGCAGCTTGAAAGGGGAAGGTGGAAACACCATATATTTT.

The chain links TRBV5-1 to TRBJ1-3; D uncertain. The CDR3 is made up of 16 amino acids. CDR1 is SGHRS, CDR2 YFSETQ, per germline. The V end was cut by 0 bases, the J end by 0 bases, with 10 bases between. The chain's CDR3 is CASSLGATGSGNTIYF. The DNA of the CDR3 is TGCGCCAGCAGCTTGGGGGCTACTGGCTCTGGAAACACCATATATTTT.

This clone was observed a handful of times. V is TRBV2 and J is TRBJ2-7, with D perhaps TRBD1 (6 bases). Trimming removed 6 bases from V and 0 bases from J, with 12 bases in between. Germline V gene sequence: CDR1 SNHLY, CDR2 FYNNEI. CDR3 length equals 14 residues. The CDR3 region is CASSRDTGSYEQYF. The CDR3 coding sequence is TGTGCCAGCAGCCGGGACACCGGCTCCTACGAGCAGTACTTC.

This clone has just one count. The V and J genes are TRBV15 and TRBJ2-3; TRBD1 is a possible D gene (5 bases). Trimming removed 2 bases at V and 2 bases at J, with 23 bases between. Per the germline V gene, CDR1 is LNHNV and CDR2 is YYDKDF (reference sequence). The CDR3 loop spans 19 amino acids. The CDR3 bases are TGTGCCACCAGCAGAAAAAAAGTGGGGCTATCAGGAAACACAGATACGCAGTATTTT. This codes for CATSRKKVGLSGNTDTQYF.

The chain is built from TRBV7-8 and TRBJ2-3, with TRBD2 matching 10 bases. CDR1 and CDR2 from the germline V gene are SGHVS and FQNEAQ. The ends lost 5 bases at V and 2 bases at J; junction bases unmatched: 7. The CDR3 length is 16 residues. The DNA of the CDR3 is TGTGCCAGCAGCACCCCAGCGGGGGGGATCACAGATACGCAGTATTTT. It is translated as CASSTPAGGITDTQYF.

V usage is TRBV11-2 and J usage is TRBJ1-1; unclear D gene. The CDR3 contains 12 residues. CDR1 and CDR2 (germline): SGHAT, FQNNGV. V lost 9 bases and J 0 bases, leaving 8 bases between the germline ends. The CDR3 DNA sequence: TGTGCCAGTTCGAGGGTGAACACTGAAGCTTTCTTT. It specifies CASSRVNTEAFF. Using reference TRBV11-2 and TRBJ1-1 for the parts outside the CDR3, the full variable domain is EAGVAQSPRYKIIEKRQSVAFWCNPISGHATLYWYQQILGQGPKLLIQFQNNGVVDDSQLPKDRFSAERLKGVDSTLKIQPAKLEDSAVYLCASSRVNTEAFFGQGTRLTVV.

CDR3 loop: CASSYRQPQETQYF. The CDR3 region has the DNA TGTGCCAGCAGCTACAGGCAACCACAAGAGACCCAGTACTTC. J is TRBJ2-5 and V is TRBV7-8; TRBD1 might be the D (5 bases). The V gene lost 4 bases and the J gene lost 2 bases, with 11 bases spanning the gap. The germline CDR1 and CDR2 sequences are SGHVS and FQNEAQ. The CDR3 consists of 14 residues.